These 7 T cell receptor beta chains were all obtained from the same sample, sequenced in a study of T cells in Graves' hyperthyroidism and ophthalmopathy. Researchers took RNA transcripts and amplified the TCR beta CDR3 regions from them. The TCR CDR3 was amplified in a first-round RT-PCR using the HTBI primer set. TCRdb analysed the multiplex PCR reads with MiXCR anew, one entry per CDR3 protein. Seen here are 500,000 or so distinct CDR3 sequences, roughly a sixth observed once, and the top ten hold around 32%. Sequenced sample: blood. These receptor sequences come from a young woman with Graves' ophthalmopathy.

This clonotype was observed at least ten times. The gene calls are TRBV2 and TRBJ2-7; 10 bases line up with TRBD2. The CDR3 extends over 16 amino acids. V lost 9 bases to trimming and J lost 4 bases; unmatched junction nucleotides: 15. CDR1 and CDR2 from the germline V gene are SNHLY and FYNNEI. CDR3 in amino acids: CASGGASGSGIYEQYF. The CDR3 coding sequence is TGTGCCAGTGGAGGGGCTAGCGGGAGTGGGATATACGAGCAGTACTTC.

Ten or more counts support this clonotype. In DNA, the CDR3 is TGTGCCAGCAGTTTATATCCACTAGGGTACCGGGACGGCCCTCTGGGGGACGAAAAACTGTTTTTT. Translation: CASSLYPLGYRDGPLGDEKLFF. V is TRBV28 and J is TRBJ1-4; D might be TRBD1 (5 bases). Trimming shortened V by 1 base and J by 8 bases, and 35 bases separated the two germline ends. Germline values: CDR1 MDHEN, CDR2 SYDVKM. This CDR3 region has 22 residues.

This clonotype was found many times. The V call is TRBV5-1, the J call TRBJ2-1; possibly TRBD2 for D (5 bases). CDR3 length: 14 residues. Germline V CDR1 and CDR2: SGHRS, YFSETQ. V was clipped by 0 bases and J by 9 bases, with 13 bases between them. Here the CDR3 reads CASSLVSGTSEQFF. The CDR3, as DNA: TGCGCCAGCAGCTTGGTCTCAGGTACTAGTGAGCAGTTCTTC.

In nucleotides, the CDR3 is TGCAGTGCTGACCCTGGACTAGCGGACTCCTACGAGCAGTACTTC. It specifies CSADPGLADSYEQYF. The chain combines TRBV20-1 with TRBJ2-7; TRBD2 matches 10 bases. Germline V gene sequence: CDR1 DFQATT, CDR2 SNEGSKA (reference sequence). This CDR3 comprises 15 residues. V trimming: 5 bases; J trimming: 0 bases; junction bases outside the gene matches: 7.

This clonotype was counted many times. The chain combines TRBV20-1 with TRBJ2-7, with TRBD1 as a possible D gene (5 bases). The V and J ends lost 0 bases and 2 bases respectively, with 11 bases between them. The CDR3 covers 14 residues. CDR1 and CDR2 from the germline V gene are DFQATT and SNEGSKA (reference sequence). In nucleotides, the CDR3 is TGCAGTGCTAGAGAGGGGCAGATCCCCTACGAGCAGTACTTC. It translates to CSAREGQIPYEQYF.

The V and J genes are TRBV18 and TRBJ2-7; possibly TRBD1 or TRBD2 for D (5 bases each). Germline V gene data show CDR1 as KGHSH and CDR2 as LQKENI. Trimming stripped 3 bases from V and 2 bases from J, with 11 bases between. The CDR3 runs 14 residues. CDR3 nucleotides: TGTGCCAGCTCACCGGAGGCAGGGACCTACGAGCAGTACTTC. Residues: CASSPEAGTYEQYF.

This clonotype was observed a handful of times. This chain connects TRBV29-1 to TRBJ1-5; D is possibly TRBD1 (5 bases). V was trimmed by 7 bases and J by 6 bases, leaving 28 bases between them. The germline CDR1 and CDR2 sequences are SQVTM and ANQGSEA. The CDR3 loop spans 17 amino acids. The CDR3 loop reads CSANFDSDAVGGQPQHF. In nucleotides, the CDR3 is TGCAGCGCCAACTTTGACAGTGATGCGGTCGGAGGTCAGCCCCAGCATTTT.